This record looks at one T cell receptor beta chain sequence and its context. The repertoire was sequenced with immunoSEQ multiplex PCR; TCRdb's copy has only in-frame clones and lacks some. The data show roughly 92,000 clones, 85% to 95% seen once. Germline V lookup: CDR1 SGDLS, CDR2 YYNGEE. The CDR3 loop spans 14 amino acids. The V end lost 4 bases, the J end lost 5 bases, and 15 bases lay between the germline ends. These data originate in a study of technical replicates of blood from a handful of donors. Sequenced: T cells isolated from PBMCs. This receptor was identified in a human donor in good health. The chain joins TRBV9 to TRBJ2-5; D might be TRBD2 (6 bases). This chain's CDR3 is CASSLTLASETQYF. The CDR3 DNA reads TGTGCCAGCAGCCTCACACTAGCCTCGGAGACCCAGTACTTC.